These T cell receptor beta chains were read from a single sample in a study of control samples from healthy donors and cancer patients. Some clones are missing from TCRdb's copy, which holds only in-frame ones; the method was immunoSEQ multiplex PCR. The sample holds 170,000 or so clones, more than 85% seen once. Sequencing used blood. Receptor source: a woman in her thirties or forties in good health. Both conserved end residues are part of each CDR3. The D gene is left open where the match is weak. Size is omitted from some rows. Given values are once, few, many or a class for expanded clones.

. TRBJ1-1 . TRBV7-9 TGTGCCAGCAGCTTAGGGGTTTGGACTGAAGCTTTCTTT CASSLGVWTEAFF
TRBD1 TRBJ1-3 . TRBV29-1 TGCAGCGTGGATGAACTTCAGGGGGGCTCTGGAAACACCATATATTTT CSVDELQGGSGNTIYF
. TRBJ1-1 . TRBV3-1/TRBV3-2 TGTGCCAGCAGCCAAGCCTACCGGGACTCAGACACTGAAGCTTTCTTT CASSQAYRDSDTEAFF
TRBD2 TRBJ2-6 . TRBV19 TGTGCCAGTAGTTTGTGGACTAGCGGGGGGCCTGGGGCCAACGTCCTGACTTTC CASSLWTSGGPGANVLTF
. TRBJ2-3 . TRBV4-2 TGTGCCAGCAGCCAAGATTTTGCGGGGGCCTACACAGATACGCAGTATTTT CASSQDFAGAYTDTQYF
TRBD1 TRBJ2-3 . TRBV27 TGTGCCAGCACCACCGCCGAGACAGGGATGCCAGATACGCAGTATTTT CASTTAETGMPDTQYF
. TRBJ2-5 . TRBV7-8 TGTGCCAGCAGCCAGAAGACTGAGGAGACCCAGTACTTC CASSQKTEETQYF
. TRBJ2-3 . TRBV4-2 TGTGCCAGCAGCGTCACGGAAGGCTCTACAGATACGCAGTATTTT CASSVTEGSTDTQYF
. TRBJ1-2 . TRBV7-9 TGTGCCAGCAGCTTTCTCTCCGGGGGCTACACCTTC CASSFLSGGYTF
. TRBJ2-1 . TRBV9 TGTGCCAGCAGCGTATCCGGGGGGCAGTCCTACAATGAGCAGTTCTTC CASSVSGGQSYNEQFF
. TRBJ1-2 . TRBV7-9 TGTGCCAGCAGCTATGGGAGTAACTATGGCTACACCTTC CASSYGSNYGYTF
. TRBJ2-3 . TRBV5-1 TGCGCCAGCAGCTTGGGACGCGCGGATACGCAGTATTTT CASSLGRADTQYF
TRBD1 TRBJ1-6 . TRBV27 TGTGCCAGCAGTTTGGCAGGGGGGGGGTCACCCCTCCACTTT CASSLAGGGSPLHF
TRBD1 TRBJ2-1 . TRBV19 TGTGCCAGTAAGGTGGCGGACAGGGACAATGAGCAGTTCTTC CASKVADRDNEQFF
. TRBJ1-2 once TRBV6-5 TGTGCCAGCAGTTACTTAGGGGCCAACTATGGCTACACCTTC CASSYLGANYGYTF
. TRBJ1-2 . TRBV4-1 TGCGCCAGCAGCCAAGTGGGGGGCTACACCTTC CASSQVGGYTF
TRBD1 TRBJ1-2 . TRBV5-1 TGCGCCAGCAGCTTAACAGGGGGAAACTATGGCTACACCTTC CASSLTGGNYGYTF
. TRBJ1-2 . TRBV27 TGTGCCAGCAGTACCTCCCCGGGGATCTATGGCTACACCTTC CASSTSPGIYGYTF
TRBD1 TRBJ2-5 . TRBV4-1 TGCGCCAGCAGCCTAAGGGGGGCCACCGGGACAGGGGTAGAGACCCAGTACTTC CASSLRGATGTGVETQYF
. TRBJ1-1 once TRBV19 TGTGCCAGTAGTATGGTCGGGGGGCGAGGATGGACTGAAGCTTTCTTT CASSMVGGRGWTEAFF
. TRBJ1-5 many TRBV7-6 TGTGCCAGCAGCTTAGGCGGGGGACTAAATCAGCCCCAGCATTTT CASSLGGGLNQPQHF
TRBD1 TRBJ1-6 once TRBV12-5 TGTGCTAGTGTTTCAACTCAGGGGGCAAGTTCACCCCTCCACTTT CASVSTQGASSPLHF
. TRBJ1-1 . TRBV5-4 TGTGCCAGCAGCTTGGCCGGGGGAGGGGTCACTGAAGCTTTCTTT CASSLAGGGVTEAFF
TRBD1 TRBJ2-7 . TRBV6-5 TGTGCCAGCAGACATAGGAGGACAGGGGACGGCGAGCAGTACTTC CASRHRRTGDGEQYF
. TRBJ2-2 . TRBV5-1 TGCGCCAGCAGCTTGTCTTCAGGGGGACTCACCGGGGAGCTGTTTTTT CASSLSSGGLTGELFF